The rows below give T cell receptor beta chains drawn from one sample of a study of blood T cells in healthy people across ages. Each CDR3 protein is one row after TCRdb ran MiXCR on the 5' RACE reads. The data hold roughly 800,000 distinct CDR3 sequences, with 20% to 25% observed a single time. In addition, the sample was reused for a study of T cells of mothers and their children.

The material sequenced was blood. The source of these receptors is a boy between 10 and 17 years old in good health. CDR3s include the opening cysteine and the closing phenylalanine or tryptophan. D genes are given only for firm matches. For some rows the clone size is stated as once, few or many, or as a class when expanded; others skip it.

V	D	J	length	size	DNA	CDR3
TRBV4-1	TRBD2	TRBJ2-1	20	few	TGCGCCAGCAGCCAAGACACGGGAGGGCAGACTCGTACCTCCTACAATGAGCAGTTCTTC	CASSQDTGGQTRTSYNEQFF
TRBV6-1	TRBD2	TRBJ2-2	17	.	TGTGCCAGCAGTGAATTGCCTAGCGGGGGGGCAACCGGGGAGCTGTTTTTT	CASSELPSGGATGELFF
TRBV29-1	.	TRBJ2-7	12	.	TGCAGCGTTGTGGCGTCCTCCTACGAGCAGTACTTC	CSVVASSYEQYF
TRBV28	.	TRBJ2-6	17	few	TGTGCCAGCAGTTTGTCCATCGGGGGCCCTGGGGCCAACGTCCTGACTTTC	CASSLSIGGPGANVLTF
TRBV12-3/TRBV12-4	.	TRBJ2-3	14	few	TGTGCCAGCAGTTTCGGAGGAAGGGCAGATACGCAGTATTTT	CASSFGGRADTQYF
TRBV20-1	TRBD2	TRBJ2-7	15	few	TGCAGTGCTAGAGAGGATGGCCCGGGGGGAAACGGGCAGTACTTC	CSAREDGPGGNGQYF
TRBV7-9	.	TRBJ1-4	15	.	TGTGCCAGCAGCATCTACACAAATGAGGCTGAAAAACTGTTTTTT	CASSIYTNEAEKLFF
TRBV20-1	.	TRBJ1-2	14	.	TGCAGTGCTAGAGTAGTGGCGGCAAACTATGGCTACACCTTC	CSARVVAANYGYTF
TRBV3-1	.	TRBJ2-1	15	few	TGTGCCAGCAGCCAAGAGCTAGGGGTGTACAATGAGCAGTTCTTC	CASSQELGVYNEQFF
TRBV5-1	TRBD2	TRBJ2-3	15	.	TGCGCCAGCAGCGCTACGACTAGCTCCGCAGATACGCAGTATTTT	CASSATTSSADTQYF
TRBV5-6	TRBD2	TRBJ2-1	14	once	TGTGCCAGCATCGGGACTAGCTACGGAAATGAGCAGTTCTTC	CASIGTSYGNEQFF
TRBV27	.	TRBJ2-7	14	few	TGTGCCAGCAGTACACCGGGACTCAGGGACGAGCAGTACTTC	CASSTPGLRDEQYF
TRBV12-3/TRBV12-4	.	TRBJ2-7	13	few	TGTGCCAGCAGTTTCAGAAGGGGCTACGAGCAGTACTTC	CASSFRRGYEQYF
TRBV24-1	TRBD2	TRBJ2-3	18	.	TGTGCCACCAGTGAATCCCGGACTAGCGGGAGTAGGGCAGATACGCAGTATTTT	CATSESRTSGSRADTQYF
TRBV7-2	.	TRBJ2-5	13	.	TGTGCCAGCAGCCCCCGAGAGGAAGAGACCCAGTACTTC	CASSPREEETQYF
TRBV29-1	.	TRBJ1-2	17	few	TGCAGCGTATTAACCGGGTACACTGTTGAAGCTAACTATGGCTACACCTTC	CSVLTGYTVEANYGYTF
TRBV2	.	TRBJ2-7	14	few	TGTGCCAGCAGTGGCAGGGGGGTCTCCTACGAGCAGTACTTC	CASSGRGVSYEQYF
TRBV29-1	.	TRBJ2-7	11	.	TGCAGCGTTCTGGACTCCTACGAGCAGTACTTC	CSVLDSYEQYF
TRBV29-1	.	TRBJ2-1	14	.	TGCAGCGTTGAAAGTGGGTCTTCCTACAATGAGCAGTTCTTC	CSVESGSSYNEQFF
TRBV29-1	.	TRBJ2-4	14	few	TGCAGCGTTGACAGGATGCTAGCCAAAAACATTCAGTACTTC	CSVDRMLAKNIQYF
TRBV29-1	TRBD2	TRBJ2-7	12	few	TGCAGCGTTGAGGCTAGCGGGTACGAGCAGTACTTC	CSVEASGYEQYF
TRBV12-3/TRBV12-4	.	TRBJ2-5	16	.	TGTGCCAGCAGTTTTGGTTTGGGTAGCGCACAAGAGACCCAGTACTTC	CASSFGLGSAQETQYF
TRBV28	.	TRBJ1-2	13	few	TGTGCCAGCAGTTTTATGGGGGGGTATGGCTACACCTTC	CASSFMGGYGYTF
TRBV20-1	.	TRBJ1-2	13	.	TGCAGTGCTAGAACGAGAGATAACTATGGCTACACCTTC	CSARTRDNYGYTF
TRBV2	TRBD2	TRBJ2-5	14	.	TGTGCCAGCACCAGGACTAGCGGGGAAGAGACCCAGTACTTC	CASTRTSGEETQYF
TRBV24-1	.	TRBJ2-1	15	.	TGTGCCACCCAGGACTCTACCACCATCTACAATGAGCAGTTCTTC	CATQDSTTIYNEQFF
TRBV20-1	.	TRBJ2-4	14	few	TGCAGTGCTCGGCAGGGGACGGCCAAAAACATTCAGTACTTC	CSARQGTAKNIQYF
TRBV24-1	TRBD2	TRBJ2-1	15	.	TGTGCCACCAGTCAGCCGGGACTAGCGGGGGATGAGCAGTTCTTC	CATSQPGLAGDEQFF
TRBV19	.	TRBJ1-2	18	.	TGTGCCAGTAGTATTACACAAGGGACGGAAAGATTAAACTATGGCTACACCTTC	CASSITQGTERLNYGYTF
TRBV29-1	.	TRBJ1-4	13	.	TGCAGCGCGGGGAACGGTTTGACTGAAAAACTGTTTTTT	CSAGNGLTEKLFF
TRBV2	.	TRBJ1-2	12	few	TGTGCCAGCATGAAGGGGGAGACTGGCTACACCTTC	CASMKGETGYTF
TRBV7-9	.	TRBJ2-7	10	few	TGTGCCAGCAGCTTTATCGAGCAGTACTTC	CASSFIEQYF
TRBV6-2/TRBV6-3	.	TRBJ1-2	14	many	TGTGCCAGCAGTTACGAGGAGGGAAACTATGGCTACACCTTC	CASSYEEGNYGYTF
TRBV29-1	.	TRBJ2-7	15	.	TGCAGCGTTGAAGTCTTCCACCTGAGCTCCTACGAGCAGTACTTC	CSVEVFHLSSYEQYF
TRBV5-5	TRBD1	TRBJ2-3	17	few	TGTGCCAGCAGCCTTGAATTACAGGGGTTTCGCACAGATACGCAGTATTTT	CASSLELQGFRTDTQYF
TRBV4-1	.	TRBJ2-1	15	few	TGCGCCAGCAGCCGAGACAGCCTATCCTACAATGAGCAGTTCTTC	CASSRDSLSYNEQFF
TRBV12-3/TRBV12-4	.	TRBJ2-4	15	.	TGTGCCAGCAGTTCACCCGACAGGTTGGAAAACATTCAGTACTTC	CASSSPDRLENIQYF
TRBV7-2	.	TRBJ1-4	15	.	TGTGCCAGCAGTTTAATGATTGCAACTAATGAAAAACTGTTTTTT	CASSLMIATNEKLFF
TRBV14	.	TRBJ2-1	16	.	TGTGCCAGCAGCCAAGTTTTTGCGGGGATCTACAATGAGCAGTTCTTC	CASSQVFAGIYNEQFF
TRBV4-3	TRBD2	TRBJ2-6	22	.	TGCGCCAGCGGCCCTCCTCCACTAACTAGCGGGGGCCCCAGATCTGGGGCCAACGTCCTGACTTTC	CASGPPPLTSGGPRSGANVLTF
TRBV29-1	.	TRBJ2-7	14	.	TGCAGCGTTGTTCAAGGCGGTTCGGACTACGAGCAGTACTTC	CSVVQGGSDYEQYF
TRBV5-1	.	TRBJ1-2	12	many	TGTGCCAGCAGCCTGGACAACTATGGCTACACCTTC	CASSLDNYGYTF
TRBV5-6	TRBD1	TRBJ1-4	11	.	TGTGCCAGCAGCTCGAGACAGGGTACCATTTTT	CASSSRQGTIF
TRBV5-1	TRBD1	TRBJ1-1	14	.	TGCGCCAGCAGCTGGACAGGGGAGAACACTGAAGCTTTCTTT	CASSWTGENTEAFF